These 25 T cell receptor beta chains were all obtained from the same sample, sequenced in a study of long-term antiretroviral therapy in people with HIV. With survey level as its setting, the immunoSEQ assay was v3.0. Some clones are missing from TCRdb's copy, which holds only in-frame ones; the method was immunoSEQ multiplex PCR. The sample consists of fewer than 40,000 clones, approximately 95% of them appearing once. Specimen: unsorted PBMCs, collected about 5.1 years after starting antiretroviral therapy. The receptors come from a woman in her forties or fifties with HIV.

The chain links TRBV5-3 to TRBJ1-1; D may be TRBD1 (5 bases). TRBV5-3 is filed as an ORF, its function uncertain. Trimming shortened V by 5 bases and J by 1 base, and 15 bases separated the two germline ends. This CDR3 has 15 amino acids. CDR3 region: CARSYPRGGNTEAFF. The CDR3 nucleotides read TGTGCCAGAAGTTACCCTCGGGGGGGGAACACTGAAGCTTTCTTT.

CDR3 in amino acids: CASSKGQGNTEAFF. The DNA of the CDR3 is TGTGCCAGCAGCAAAGGACAGGGGAACACTGAAGCTTTCTTT. The V call is TRBV21-1, the J call TRBJ1-1; no check of the table's D call, TRBD1, against the DNA was made. TRBV21-1 corresponds to a pseudogene. There are 14 residues in the CDR3.

This chain links TRBV19 with TRBJ2-3; weak D call: TRBD2 (5 bases). Germline assignment: CDR1 LNHDA and CDR2 SQIVND (reference sequence). V was cut by 8 bases and J by 2 bases, with 11 bases left in between. This CDR3 is built from 13 residues. The CDR3 region is CASLELDTDTQYF. The DNA of the CDR3 is TGTGCCAGTCTGGAACTAGACACAGATACGCAGTATTTT.

Here the CDR3 reads CASSATGTGGGPLHF. The CDR3 DNA follows: TGTGCCAGCAGTGCGACCGGGACAGGGGGCGGTCCCCTCCACTTT. This chain connects TRBV27 to TRBJ1-6; 12 bases are a match to TRBD1. This CDR3 region has 15 residues. Germline V lookup: CDR1 MNHEY, CDR2 SMNVEV (reference sequence). Germline trimming cut 5 bases from V and 13 bases from J; bases unmatched to any gene: 9.

V is TRBV6-6 and J is TRBJ2-7; no reliable D call. This CDR3 is 12 amino acids long. Trimming removed 0 bases at V and 7 bases at J, with 7 bases between. Germline CDR1 is MNHNY and CDR2 is SVGAGI (reference sequence). CDR3 sequence: CASSYSLREQYF. DNA for the CDR3: TGTGCCAGCAGTTACTCGTTGCGGGAGCAGTACTTC.

This chain joins TRBV6-6 and TRBJ1-2; no clear D. V gave up 6 bases and J gave up 8 bases, with 10 bases separating them. The CDR3 runs 11 residues. Germline V lookup: CDR1 MNHNY, CDR2 SVGAGI (reference sequence). This CDR3 reads CASSFPAGYTF. As DNA, the CDR3 is TGTGCCAGCAGCTTCCCGGCCGGCTACACCTTC.

This clone was detected only once. This rearrangement joins TRBV6-5 to TRBJ2-3, with D tentatively TRBD1 or TRBD2 (6 bases each). Looked up from germline, CDR1 is MNHEY and CDR2 is SVGAGI. The CDR3 sequence is 15 residues long. Trimming cost V 6 bases and J 4 bases, with 17 bases left between them. This chain's CDR3 is CASSPNGGGADTQYF. The CDR3 region has the DNA TGTGCCAGCAGCCCCAACGGAGGGGGAGCAGATACGCAGTATTTT.

V and J are TRBV7-3 and TRBJ2-2; 7 bases align to TRBD1. V gave up 0 bases and J gave up 3 bases; unmatched junction bases: 7. CDR3 length: 17 residues. Germline V gene lookup returns CDR1 SGHTA and CDR2 FQGTGA. The CDR3 region has the DNA TGTGCCAGCAGCTTAACTTTCGACAGGGATGACACCGGGGAGCTGTTTTTT. Its translation is CASSLTFDRDDTGELFF.

The V gene is TRBV6-5, the J gene TRBJ2-3, with D hard to call. V lost 4 bases, J lost 1 base, and 3 bases lay in between. This CDR3 spans 12 amino acids. CDR1 and CDR2 from the germline V gene are MNHEY and SVGAGI. CDR3 in amino acids: CASSFGTDTQYF. The CDR3 DNA reads TGTGCCAGCAGTTTCGGCACAGATACGCAGTATTTT.

The chain recombines TRBV6-6 with TRBJ1-3; D gene ambiguous. The CDR3 sequence is 13 residues long. The germline V gene has CDR1 MNHNY and CDR2 SVGAGI (reference sequence). Trimming left V 8 bases short and J 2 bases short, with 10 bases between. This CDR3 is CASSTSTGNTIYF. For the CDR3, the DNA is TGTGCCAGCTCCACGAGTACTGGAAACACCATATATTTT.

The chain recombines TRBV19 with TRBJ1-6, with 9 positions matching TRBD1. CDR1 and CDR2 (germline): LNHDA, SQIVND (reference sequence). The J segment lost 9 bases and the V segment lost 5 bases, leaving 5 bases of the junction unmatched. The CDR3 covers 14 residues. This CDR3 is CASSDRGWGSPLHF. CDR3 nucleotides: TGTGCCAGTAGTGACAGGGGGTGGGGTTCACCCCTCCACTTT.

This sequence joins TRBV5-6 and TRBJ2-1; 12 nucleotides match TRBD2. Germline CDR1 SGHDT, CDR2 YYEEEE. The CDR3 sequence is 16 residues long. The V and J ends lost 3 bases and 5 bases, in that order; junction bases with no gene match: 6. CDR3 nucleotide sequence: TGTGCCAGCAGCTCTCTAGCGGGGGGGCCCAACAATGAGCAGTTCTTC. The encoded protein is CASSSLAGGPNNEQFF.

The chain recombines TRBV6-1 with TRBJ2-7, with D tentatively TRBD2 (6 bases). Looked up from germline, CDR1 is MNHNS and CDR2 is SASEGT. Deletions cut 1 base from V and 2 bases from J, with 12 bases between. There are 15 residues in the CDR3. The CDR3 spells CASSEEYGGTYEQYF. CDR3 bases: TGTGCCAGCAGTGAAGAATATGGGGGGACCTACGAGCAGTACTTC.

The gene calls are TRBV14 and TRBJ2-1; 8 bases map to TRBD2. The germline CDR1 and CDR2 sequences are SGHDN and FVKESK. The V and J ends lost 4 bases and 4 bases, in that order; junction bases with no gene match: 15. CDR3 size: 18 residues. CDR3: CASSPGGGKRGPYNEQFF. CDR3 DNA: TGTGCCAGCAGCCCTGGGGGGGGCAAGCGGGGGCCTTACAATGAGCAGTTCTTC. Full variable domain (remainder filled in from reference TRBV14 and TRBJ2-1): EAGVTQFPSHSVIEKGQTVTLRCDPISGHDNLYWYRRVMGKEIKFLLHFVKESKQDESGMPNNRFLAERTGGTYSTLKVQPAELEDSGVYFCASSPGGGKRGPYNEQFFGPGTRLTVL.

The rearrangement joins TRBV4-2 to TRBJ1-2; 12 bases line up with TRBD1. Losses at the gene ends were 6 bases for V and 4 bases for J; bases not matched to a gene: 12. Per germline, CDR1 LGHNA and CDR2 YNFKEQ. CDR3 length: 17 amino acids. CDR3 protein: CASRSKGTGGAGYGYTF. Written as DNA, the CDR3 is TGTGCCAGCAGATCCAAGGGGACAGGGGGCGCTGGCTATGGCTACACCTTC.

This clone was recorded once. CDR3 residues: CASSKRALLYSYNEQFF. The CDR3 nucleotides are TGTGCCAGCAGCAAAAGGGCACTCCTCTACTCCTACAATGAGCAGTTCTTC. The J gene is TRBJ2-1, the V gene TRBV21-1. TRBV21-1 is assigned pseudogene status. The CDR3 has 17 residues.

This clone was counted once. This CDR3 reads CASSSTRAEGSPLHF. CDR3 sequence (DNA): TGTGCCAGCAGCTCAACCCGGGCCGAAGGTTCACCCCTCCACTTT. The chain is built from TRBV7-8 and TRBJ1-6; D uncertain. The V gene lost 4 bases and the J gene lost 9 bases, with 16 bases spanning the gap. The CDR3 has 15 residues. Per the germline V gene, CDR1 is SGHVS and CDR2 is FQNEAQ.

Of note for this clone: The limits of the CDR3 on the DNA are not certain, so only TCRdb's listed CDR3 is given. The chain carries TRBV29-1 and TRBJ1-1; TRBD1 was called by the table and not checked on the DNA. 10 amino acids form the CDR3, both terminal residues included. Germline CDR1 reads SQVTM; CDR2 reads ANQGSEA. The CDR3 is CSVGEGATFF.

This clone was recorded only once. This rearrangement joins TRBV18 to TRBJ1-1; 7 bases agree with TRBD1. Germline V CDR1 and CDR2: KGHSH, LQKENI. The CDR3 extends over 15 amino acids. The ends lost 5 bases at V and 7 bases at J; junction bases unmatched: 13. The CDR3 coding sequence is TGTGCCAGCTCATCATACAGGGGTGGCGAGGATGAAGCTTTCTTT. Protein: CASSSYRGGEDEAFF.

The chain joins TRBV12-5 to TRBJ1-1; D remains unclear. The V end lost 6 bases, the J end lost 7 bases, and 15 bases lay between the germline ends. The CDR3 totals 13 residues. Germline V gene data show CDR1 as LGHNT and CDR2 as FRNRAP. The CDR3 DNA reads as TGTGCTAGTGGGGGGTCAATGGGGAATGAAGCTTTCTTT. Residues: CASGGSMGNEAFF.

This sequence joins TRBV5-1 and TRBJ2-3; D perhaps matches TRBD1 (6 bases). The CDR3 sequence is 14 residues long. Trimming left V 2 bases short and J 5 bases short, with 12 bases between. The germline CDR1 and CDR2 sequences are SGHRS and YFSETQ. The CDR3 spells CASSLPTGKDTQYF. Here the CDR3 DNA reads TGCGCCAGCAGCTTACCCACAGGGAAAGATACGCAGTATTTT.

This chain connects TRBV14 to TRBJ1-1; TRBD1 is a possible D gene (5 bases). Trimming removed 0 bases at V and 8 bases at J, with 16 bases between. Germline values: CDR1 SGHDN, CDR2 FVKESK. The CDR3 contains 15 residues. The CDR3 here is CASSQDGTLPTEAFF. Here the CDR3 DNA reads TGTGCCAGCAGCCAAGACGGGACTCTACCTACGGAAGCTTTCTTT.

The chain joins TRBV7-9 to TRBJ1-6; D call uncertain. With 5 bases removed from V and 9 bases from J, the gap between germline ends came to 14 bases. The CDR3 is 14 amino acids. Per the germline V gene, CDR1 is SEHNR and CDR2 is FQNEAQ (reference sequence). CDR3 bases: TGTGCCAGCAGCCCTCATGTTCCGGGTTCACCCCTCCACTTT. Protein product: CASSPHVPGSPLHF.

This clone was counted once. The chain employs TRBV30 and TRBJ1-3; no reliable D call. Germline V gene sequence: CDR1 GTSNPN, CDR2 SVGIG (reference sequence). Trimming took off 4 bases at V and 0 bases at J, with 16 bases between the two ends. The CDR3 length is 16 residues. In DNA form, the CDR3 reads TGTGCCTGGAAACCCCGGGCCAGGAGCTCTGGAAACACCATATATTTT. It codes for CAWKPRARSSGNTIYF.

The V call is TRBV25-1, the J call TRBJ1-6, with D hard to call. CDR3 size: 15 residues. Germline CDR1 reads MGHDK; CDR2 reads SYGVNS. V lost 1 base and J 6 bases, leaving 10 bases between the germline ends. DNA of the CDR3: TGTGCCAGCAGTGAATTGATTGTCAGTAATTCACCCCTCCACTTT. Translated: CASSELIVSNSPLHF.